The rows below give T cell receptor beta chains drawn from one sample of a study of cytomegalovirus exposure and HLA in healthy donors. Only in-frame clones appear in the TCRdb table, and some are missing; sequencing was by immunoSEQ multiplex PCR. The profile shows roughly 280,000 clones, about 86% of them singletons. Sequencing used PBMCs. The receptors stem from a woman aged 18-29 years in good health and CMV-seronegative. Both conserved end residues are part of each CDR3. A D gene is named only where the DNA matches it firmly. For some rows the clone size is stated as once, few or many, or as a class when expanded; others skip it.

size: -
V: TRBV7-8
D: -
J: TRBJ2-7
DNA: TGTGCCAGCAGCGACAGTTACGAGCAGTACTTC
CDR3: CASSDSYEQYF

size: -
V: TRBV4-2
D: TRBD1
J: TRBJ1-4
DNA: TGTGCCAGCAGCCTAAGCCGGGACAGGGGGCGAAGAAGTGAAAAACTGTTTTTT
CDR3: CASSLSRDRGRRSEKLFF

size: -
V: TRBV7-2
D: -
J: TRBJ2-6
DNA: TGTGCCAGCAGCTTTTCGAGATCTGGGGCCAACGTCCTGACTTTC
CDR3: CASSFSRSGANVLTF

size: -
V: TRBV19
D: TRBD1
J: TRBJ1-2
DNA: TGTGCCAGTAGTATCGCTTTCGTGGGACAGAGACCTGGCTACACCTTC
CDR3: CASSIAFVGQRPGYTF

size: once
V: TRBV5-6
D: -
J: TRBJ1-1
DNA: TGTGCCAGCAGCTTAGACGGGTTTAGGGGGAACACTGAAGCTTTCTTT
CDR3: CASSLDGFRGNTEAFF

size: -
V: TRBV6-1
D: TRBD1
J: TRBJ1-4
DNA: TGTGCCAGCAGAGACCGACAGGGTGGTGAAAAACTGTTTTTT
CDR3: CASRDRQGGEKLFF

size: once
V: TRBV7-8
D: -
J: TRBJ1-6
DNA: TGTGCCAGCAGCACCCGATTAGATTCACCCCTCCACTTT
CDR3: CASSTRLDSPLHF

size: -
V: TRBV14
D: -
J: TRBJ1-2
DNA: TGTGCCAGCAGCCAAGCCTTAGAGGTCGCCTACACCTTC
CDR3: CASSQALEVAYTF

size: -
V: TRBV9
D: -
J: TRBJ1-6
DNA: TGTGCCAGCAGCGTAGCCTCCTCCGCTACCTATAATTCACCCCTCCACTTT
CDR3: CASSVASSATYNSPLHF

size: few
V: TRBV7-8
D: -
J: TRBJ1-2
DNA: TGTGCCAGCAGCTTAGCGGCGGCGGGGGGTGGCTACACCTTC
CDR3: CASSLAAAGGGYTF

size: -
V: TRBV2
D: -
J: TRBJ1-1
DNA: TGTGCCAGCAGTGAGGCATACGGGACTGAAGCTTTCTTT
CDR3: CASSEAYGTEAFF

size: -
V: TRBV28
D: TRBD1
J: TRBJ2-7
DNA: TGTGCCAGCAGTTTAAGGCGGGACAGGGGGTCCTACGAGCAGTACTTC
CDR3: CASSLRRDRGSYEQYF

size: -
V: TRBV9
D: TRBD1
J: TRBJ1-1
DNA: TGTGCCAGCAGCAAGACAGGGGTCACTGAAGCTTTCTTT
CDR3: CASSKTGVTEAFF

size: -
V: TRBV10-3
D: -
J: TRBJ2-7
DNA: TGTGCCATCAGTGAGTCCCAGGGACTGTACTTC
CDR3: CAISESQGLYF